These T cell receptor beta chains were read from a single sample in a study of OX40 agonist ivuxolimab in advanced cancers. Profiling relied on immunoSEQ multiplex PCR, and the TCRdb table lists in-frame clones only, not all of them. The repertoire holds around 80,000 clones, with approximately 82% as singletons. This specimen consisted of CD4+ or CD8+ T cells sorted from blood, obtained in a trial of the OX40 agonist ivuxolimab. These receptors all stem from an adult with an advanced solid tumor such as melanoma, head and neck, liver or kidney cancer. The CDR3 runs from the conserved cysteine through the conserved F or W. The D gene is left open where the match is weak. Size is omitted from some rows. Given values are once, few, many or a class for expanded clones.

>TRBJ1-2|-|-|TRBV6-6
CASWDQDKNYGYTF
TGTGCCAGCTGGGACCAGGACAAGAACTATGGCTACACCTTC
>TRBJ1-6|-|-|TRBV6-9
CASSLLGVGSPLHF
TGTGCCAGCAGCCTTTTGGGAGTTGGTTCACCCCTCCACTTT
>TRBJ2-2|few|-|TRBV10-2
CASRDQSTGELFF
TGCGCCAGCAGGGACCAAAGCACCGGGGAGCTGTTTTTT
>TRBJ2-7|medium-sized|-|TRBV4-1
CASSDYEEQYF
TGCGCCAGCAGCGACTATGAAGAGCAGTACTTC
>TRBJ2-7|-|TRBD2|TRBV11-2
CASLSWVDRRTSASYEQYF
TGTGCCAGCCTTTCATGGGTGGACAGGCGGACTAGCGCGTCCTACGAGCAGTACTTC
>TRBJ2-7|-|TRBD1|TRBV6-5
CASNTGQGRNEQYF
TGTGCCAGCAACACGGGACAGGGAAGGAACGAGCAGTACTTC
>TRBJ2-1|-|TRBD2|TRBV27
CASSSQRGGTSGASSYNEQFF
TGTGCCAGCAGTTCACAGAGGGGGGGGACTAGCGGGGCGAGCTCCTACAATGAGCAGTTCTTC
>TRBJ1-3|-|-|TRBV15
CATSRGEGPGNTIYF
TGTGCCACCAGCAGAGGGGAAGGGCCTGGAAACACCATATATTTT
>TRBJ1-5|-|TRBD1|TRBV6-5
CASSRQGHQPQHF
TGTGCCAGCAGCCGACAGGGCCATCAGCCCCAGCATTTT
>TRBJ1-2|-|-|TRBV7-2
CASSLGGGSGGGYTF
TGTGCCAGCAGCTTAGGAGGGGGGTCGGGTGGTGGCTACACCTTC
>TRBJ1-6|-|-|TRBV7-8
CASSLVQDYNSPLHF
TGTGCCAGCAGCTTAGTGCAGGATTATAATTCACCCCTCCACTTT
>TRBJ2-4|few|-|TRBV5-4
CASSETGDKNIQYF
TGTGCCAGTAGCGAGACAGGAGACAAAAACATTCAGTACTTC
>TRBJ1-2|-|-|TRBV13
CASSSYGTRELYGYTF
TGTGCCAGCAGCTCCTATGGGACACGCGAACTCTATGGCTACACCTTC
>TRBJ1-5|-|-|TRBV5-6
CASSTAGKGSNQPQHF
TGTGCCAGCAGCACCGCTGGCAAGGGGAGCAATCAGCCCCAGCATTTT